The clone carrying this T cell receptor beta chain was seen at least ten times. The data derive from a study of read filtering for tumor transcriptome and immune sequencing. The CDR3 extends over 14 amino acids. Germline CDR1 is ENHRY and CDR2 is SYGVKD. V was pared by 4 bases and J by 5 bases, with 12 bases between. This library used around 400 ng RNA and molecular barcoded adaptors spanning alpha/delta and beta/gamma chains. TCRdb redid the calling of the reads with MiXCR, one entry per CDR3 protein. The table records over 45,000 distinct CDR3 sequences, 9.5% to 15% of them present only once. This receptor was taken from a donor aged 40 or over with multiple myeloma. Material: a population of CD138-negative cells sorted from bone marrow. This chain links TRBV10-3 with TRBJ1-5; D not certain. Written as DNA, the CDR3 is TGTGCCATCAGTGTCAACGGAGGCGATCAGCCCCAGCATTTT. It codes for CAISVNGGDQPQHF.